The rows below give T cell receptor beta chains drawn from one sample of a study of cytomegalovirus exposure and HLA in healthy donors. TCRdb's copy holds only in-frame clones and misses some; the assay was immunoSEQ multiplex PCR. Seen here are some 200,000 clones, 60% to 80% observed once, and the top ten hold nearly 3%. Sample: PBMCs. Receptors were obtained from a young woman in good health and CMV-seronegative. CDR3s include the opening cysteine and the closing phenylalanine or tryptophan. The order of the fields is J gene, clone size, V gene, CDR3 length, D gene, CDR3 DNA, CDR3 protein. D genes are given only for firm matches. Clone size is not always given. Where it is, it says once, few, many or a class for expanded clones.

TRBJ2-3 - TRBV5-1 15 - TGCGCCAGCAGCTCCAGGACAGACAGCACAGATACGCAGTATTTT CASSSRTDSTDTQYF
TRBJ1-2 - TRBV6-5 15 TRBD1 TGTGCCAGCAGACGCGATGGGACAGTTAACTATGGCTACACCTTC CASRRDGTVNYGYTF
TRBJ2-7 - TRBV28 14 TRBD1 TGTGCCACCGAAGACTCAGGACAGGCCTACGAGCAGTACTTC CATEDSGQAYEQYF
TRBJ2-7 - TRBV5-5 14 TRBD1 TGTGCCAGCAGCTTGAAGCTTACAGGGGGCGAGCAGTACTTC CASSLKLTGGEQYF
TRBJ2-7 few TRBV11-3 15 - TGTGCCAGCAGCCCCGGGACACACAACTCCTACGAGCAGTACTTC CASSPGTHNSYEQYF
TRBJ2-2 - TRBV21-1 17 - TGTGCCAGCAGCTCATCCCCGGGACAGGGGACCACCGGGGAGCTGTTTTTT CASSSSPGQGTTGELFF
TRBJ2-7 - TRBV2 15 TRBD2 TGTGCCAGCAGTTCCCGCGGCGGGGGGGCGGTCGAGCAGTACTTC CASSSRGGGAVEQYF
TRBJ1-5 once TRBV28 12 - TGTGCCAGCGAAGCGAACAATCAGCCCCAGCATTTT CASEANNQPQHF
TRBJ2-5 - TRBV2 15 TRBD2 TGTGCCAGCAGGGCGGGACTAGCGGAAGGGGGGACCCAGTACTTC CASRAGLAEGGTQYF
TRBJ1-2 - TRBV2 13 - TGTGCCAGCAGTCCTGACAGAATAGGTGGCTACCCCTTC CASSPDRIGGYPF
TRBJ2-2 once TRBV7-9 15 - TGTGCCAGCAGCTTATTGGAGCGGAACACCGGGGAGCTGTTTTTT CASSLLERNTGELFF
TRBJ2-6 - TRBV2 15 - TGTGCCAGCAGTGAAGGGCCCTCTGGGGCCAACGTCCTGACTTTC CASSEGPSGANVLTF
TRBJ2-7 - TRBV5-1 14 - TGCGCCAGCAGCTTGGCGGGGTCATCCTACGAGCAGTACTTC CASSLAGSSYEQYF
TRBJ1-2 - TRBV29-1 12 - TGCAGCGTTGGTCCGGAACCGCCAGGCTACCCCTTC CSVGPEPPGYPF
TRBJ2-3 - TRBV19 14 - TGTGCCAGTAGGCTTCAGGGAGGTGCAGATACGCAGTATTTT CASRLQGGADTQYF
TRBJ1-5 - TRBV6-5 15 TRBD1 TGTGCCAGCAGTTTGGGACAGGATAGCAATCAGCCCCAGCATTTT CASSLGQDSNQPQHF
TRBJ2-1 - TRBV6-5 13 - TGTGCCAGCAGCCAGGCACAGGTGGAAAAACAGTTCTTC CASSQAQVEKQFF
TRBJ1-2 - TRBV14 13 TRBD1 TGTGCCAGCAGCCAAGATGACAGGGGCGGCTACACCTTC CASSQDDRGGYTF
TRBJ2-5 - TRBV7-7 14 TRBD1 TGTGCCAGCAGCTCGGGACAGGACCAAGAGACCCAGTACTTC CASSSGQDQETQYF
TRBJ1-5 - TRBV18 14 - TGTGCCAGCTCGGAAGGGAGTAGCAATCAGCCCCAGCATTTT CASSEGSSNQPQHF
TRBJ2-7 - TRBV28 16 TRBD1 TGTGCCAGCAGCTATACCGCCCGGGACAGGGGACACGAGCAGTACTTC CASSYTARDRGHEQYF
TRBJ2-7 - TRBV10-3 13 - TGTGCCACCCAGAGTGGAGTATCCTACGAGCAGTACTTC CATQSGVSYEQYF
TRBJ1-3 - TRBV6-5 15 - TGTGCCAGCAGGGGAACAGGGATCTCTGGAAACACCATATATTTT CASRGTGISGNTIYF
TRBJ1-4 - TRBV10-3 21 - TGTGCCATCAGTGAGTTCCCCCAACCGCGGGCAGGAGTTGCAACTAATGAAAAACTGTTTTTT CAISEFPQPRAGVATNEKLFF
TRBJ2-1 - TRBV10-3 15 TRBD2 TGTGCCATCAGTGCGCTAGCGGGAAGCGGTAATGAGCAGTTCTTC CAISALAGSGNEQFF
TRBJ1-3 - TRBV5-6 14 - TGTGCCAGCAGCTTACAGGGTTCTGGAAACACCATATATTTT CASSLQGSGNTIYF
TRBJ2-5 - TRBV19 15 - TGTGCCAGTAGTCCTGGCGCTAGCCCTGGGGAGACCCAGTACTTC CASSPGASPGETQYF
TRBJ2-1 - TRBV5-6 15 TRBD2 TGTGCCAGCAGCCCCGGGACTAGCGTCTACAATGAGCAGTTCTTC CASSPGTSVYNEQFF
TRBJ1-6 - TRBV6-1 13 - TGTGCCAGCATCCGACAGCCTAGGTCACCCCTCCACTTT CASIRQPRSPLHF
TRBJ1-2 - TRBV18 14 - TGTGCCAGCTCACCACCTAATGGCTTATTCGGCTACACCTTC CASSPPNGLFGYTF
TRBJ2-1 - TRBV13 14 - TGTGCCAGCACCCTGCGGCCCCAGGGCAATGAGCAGTTCTTC CASTLRPQGNEQFF
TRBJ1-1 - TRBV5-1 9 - TGCGCCAGCAGCTTTAAGAAGCCCTTT CASSFKKPF
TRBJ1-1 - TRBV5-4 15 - TGTGCCAGCAGCCCACGCGGGGAGATGAACACTGAAGCTTTCTTT CASSPRGEMNTEAFF
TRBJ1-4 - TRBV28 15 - TGTGCCAGCAGTCCACAGGGTATGGGAAGTGAAAAACTGTTTTTT CASSPQGMGSEKLFF
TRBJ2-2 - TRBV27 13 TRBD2 TGTGCCAGAACCCACGGGGGGAGCGGGGAGCTGTTTTTT CARTHGGSGELFF
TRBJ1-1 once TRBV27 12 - TGTGCCAGCAGGGACAGAATATTTGAAGCTTTCTTT CASRDRIFEAFF
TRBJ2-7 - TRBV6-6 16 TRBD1 TGTGCCAGCAGTTACTCGAATTGGCAGGGGGCGTACGAGCAGTACTTC CASSYSNWQGAYEQYF
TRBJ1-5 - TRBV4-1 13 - TGCGCCAGCAGCCAATCCAGGGGCCAGCCCCAGCATTTT CASSQSRGQPQHF
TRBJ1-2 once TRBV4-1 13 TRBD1 TGCGCCAGCAGCCAAGTGGACAGGGATGGCTACCCCTTC CASSQVDRDGYPF
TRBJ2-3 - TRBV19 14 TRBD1 TGTGCCAGTAGTATAACAGGGGGCTCAGATACGCAGTATTTT CASSITGGSDTQYF
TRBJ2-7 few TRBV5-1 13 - TGCGCCAGCAGCTTGGTGATAAACTACGAGCAGTACTTC CASSLVINYEQYF
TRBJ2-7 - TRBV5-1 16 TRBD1 TGCGCCAGCAGCTTGGTATTACCAGGGGGTACCTACGAGCAGTACTTC CASSLVLPGGTYEQYF
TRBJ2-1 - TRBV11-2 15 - TGTGCCAGCAGCCATGAATGGGAGTCCTACAATGAGCAGTTCTTC CASSHEWESYNEQFF
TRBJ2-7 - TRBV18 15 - TGTGCCAGCTCACCAAGGCGGGAAAGCGCCTACGAGCAGTACTTC CASSPRRESAYEQYF
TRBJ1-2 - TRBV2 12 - TGTGCCAGCATTGGACAGTCTTATGGCTACCCCTTC CASIGQSYGYPF
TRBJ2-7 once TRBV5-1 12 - TGCGCCAGCAGCTTGGAGAGGCGGGAGCAGTACTTC CASSLERREQYF